These 25 T cell receptor beta chains were all obtained from the same sample, sequenced in a study of blood T cell repertoires in COVID-19. The table came from immunoSEQ multiplex PCR; TCRdb's copy has only in-frame clones and leaves some out. The profile shows about 380,000 clones, over 75% of them singletons. The sequencing sample was made of PBMCs or T cells enriched from blood (not recorded which). Receptors were obtained from a woman in her twenties or thirties who had recovered from COVID-19.

This chain connects TRBV5-6 to TRBJ1-5; 8 positions match TRBD1. V lost 3 bases and J lost 7; bases outside the gene matches: 6. Germline CDR1 SGHDT, CDR2 YYEEEE. The CDR3 totals 14 residues. The CDR3 sequence is CASSSGQGGQPQHF. CDR3 in DNA: TGTGCCAGCAGCTCCGGACAGGGTGGGCAGCCCCAGCATTTT.

The CDR3 nucleotides read TGTGCCAGTCGAAACACCCCAGGGTCCCTCTACACTGAAGCTTTCTTT. Translating it yields CASRNTPGSLYTEAFF. The gene calls are TRBV19 and TRBJ1-1, with TRBD1 as a possible D gene (5 bases). The CDR3 loop spans 16 amino acids. V shed 8 bases and J shed 3 bases, with 22 bases lying between them. From germline, CDR1 is LNHDA and CDR2 SQIVND (reference sequence).

CDR3 amino acids: CATSPRGGNQPQHF. CDR3 nucleotides: TGTGCCACCAGCCCCAGGGGAGGCAATCAGCCCCAGCATTTT. V and J are TRBV15 and TRBJ1-5; tentative D call: TRBD1 (6 bases). The CDR3 runs 14 residues. The germline V gene encodes CDR1 LNHNV and CDR2 YYDKDF (reference sequence). V dropped 5 bases and J dropped 2 bases, with 10 bases sitting between them.

This clone turned up a few times. The CDR3 DNA is TGTGCCAGCAGCCAGACTAGCGGGAGGGCCCTTGCCGGGGAGCTGTTTTTT. This translates into CASSQTSGRALAGELFF. The chain recombines TRBV11-3 with TRBJ2-2, with TRBD2 matching 14 bases. The V gene end was trimmed by 5 bases and the J gene end by 6 bases; junction bases not matched to a gene: 8. Germline V gene data show CDR1 as SGHNT and CDR2 as YENEEA. The CDR3 has 17 residues. Supplemented by reference TRBV11-3 and TRBJ2-2, the full variable domain reads EAGVVQSPRYKIIEKKQPVAFWCNPISGHNTLYWYLQNLGQGPELLIRYENEEAVDDSQLPKDRFSAERLKGVDSTLKIQPAELGDSAVYLCASSQTSGRALAGELFFGEGSRLTVL.

This clone showed up just once. The chain couples TRBV6-5 to TRBJ1-1; 10 positions match TRBD1. The J segment lost 7 bases and the V segment lost 10 bases, leaving 6 bases of the junction unmatched. Germline CDR1 reads MNHEY; CDR2 reads SVGAGI. The length of the CDR3 is 12 residues. As DNA, the CDR3 is TGTGCCATACGACAGGGGGCCAATGAAGCTTTCTTT. Translation gives CAIRQGANEAFF.

V gene TRBV19 combines with J gene TRBJ2-1; 16 bases align to TRBD2. There are 17 residues in the CDR3. Trimming at V came to 6 bases and at J to 12 bases, leaving 14 bases not matched to a gene. Germline values: CDR1 LNHDA, CDR2 SQIVND (reference sequence). CDR3 in amino acids: CASSPGLAGGGHIVQFF. The CDR3 coding sequence is TGTGCCAGTAGCCCGGGACTAGCGGGAGGGGGGCATATTGTGCAGTTCTTC.

This chain joins TRBV4-1 and TRBJ2-2; D possibly corresponds to TRBD2 (5 bases). Per the germline V gene, CDR1 is MGHRA and CDR2 is YSYEKL. Trimming left V 0 bases short and J 13 bases short, with 18 bases between. The CDR3 contains 15 residues. The CDR3 DNA reads as TGCGCCAGCAGCCAAGATGTCGAACGGGGTTCGTGGCTGTTTTTT. It encodes CASSQDVERGSWLFF.

This chain uses TRBV5-4 with TRBJ1-1, with 9 bases matching TRBD1. Looked up from germline, CDR1 is SGHNT and CDR2 is YYREEE (reference sequence). Trimming cost V 0 bases and J 2 bases; bases outside gene matches: 5. The CDR3 sequence is 16 residues long. Here the CDR3 DNA reads TGTGCCAGCAGCTTGGGGACAGGGGCTCCTAACACTGAAGCTTTCTTT. Its translation: CASSLGTGAPNTEAFF. Drawing the rest from reference TRBV5-4 and TRBJ1-1, the complete variable domain is ETGVTQSPTHLIKTRGQQVTLRCSSQSGHNTVSWYQQALGQGPQFIFQYYREEENGRGNFPPRFSGLQFPNYSSELNVNALELDDSALYLCASSLGTGAPNTEAFFGQGTRLTVV.

The chain has TRBV3-1 (or the pseudogene TRBV3-2) and TRBJ1-2; tentatively, D is TRBD1 (5 bases). Between the trimmed V and J ends, which lost 6 bases and 6 bases, there was a span of 14 bases. Germline V gene data show CDR1 as LGHDT and CDR2 as YNNKEL (reference sequence). The CDR3 loop spans 13 amino acids. The DNA for the CDR3 is TGTGCCAGCAGTCCGGACATAGAGGATGGCTACACCTTC. It encodes CASSPDIEDGYTF.

This rearrangement joins TRBV5-1 to TRBJ2-5, with 9 nucleotides matching TRBD2. Trimming took 4 bases from V and 2 from J; bases not matched to a gene: 3. Germline V gives CDR1 SGHRS, CDR2 YFSETQ. This CDR3 contains 14 residues. The CDR3: CASSLAGLQETQYF. The CDR3 region has the DNA TGCGCCAGCAGCCTAGCGGGGCTACAAGAGACCCAGTACTTC.

The chain is built from TRBV4-2 and TRBJ2-7, with 8 positions matching TRBD2. Germline V gene lookup returns CDR1 LGHNA and CDR2 YNFKEQ. Germline trimming cut 4 bases from V and 4 bases from J; bases unmatched to any gene: 15. The CDR3 spans 17 residues. CDR3 sequence reads: CASSRPHTGTSAYEQYF. The CDR3 bases are TGTGCCAGCAGCCGGCCTCATACCGGGACTAGTGCTTACGAGCAGTACTTC.

V and J are TRBV9 and TRBJ2-1, with 9 bases aligning to TRBD1. V shed 3 bases, J shed 0 bases, and the junction held 4 bases outside the gene matches. From germline, CDR1 is SGDLS and CDR2 YYNGEE. This CDR3 has 16 residues. CDR3 nucleotides: TGTGCCAGCAGCGGAGAGGGACAGGGCTCCTACAATGAGCAGTTCTTC. Amino acids: CASSGEGQGSYNEQFF.

The CDR3 sequence: CASDQGLAGGRQFF. Here the CDR3 DNA reads TGTGCCAGCGACCAGGGACTAGCGGGGGGCAGGCAGTTCTTC. The chain couples TRBV5-8 to TRBJ2-1, with 15 bases aligning to TRBD2. Per germline, CDR1 SGHTS and CDR2 YDEGEE. The CDR3 loop spans 14 amino acids. V shed 7 bases and J 12 bases; nucleotides not matched to a gene: 8.

In this sample, this clone turned up once. This chain joins TRBV5-4 and TRBJ2-7; possibly TRBD1 for D (6 bases). The ends were cut back, 5 bases at V and 5 bases at J, with 11 bases in the middle. Germline lookup yields CDR1 SGHNT and CDR2 YYREEE (reference sequence). The CDR3 extends over 12 amino acids. The CDR3 here is CASSLGGHEQYF. The CDR3 bases are TGTGCCAGCAGTCTTGGGGGCCACGAGCAGTACTTC.

The chain combines TRBV9 with TRBJ1-2; 7 nucleotides agree with TRBD1. Per the germline V gene, CDR1 is SGDLS and CDR2 is YYNGEE. The CDR3 consists of 14 residues. The V and J ends lost 3 bases and 8 bases, in that order; junction bases with no gene match: 10. The CDR3 region has the DNA TGTGCCAGCAGCGCGAGGGACAGCCTCTTAGGCTACACCTTC. Its protein is CASSARDSLLGYTF.

The count of this clone is one. This rearrangement joins TRBV7-8 to TRBJ1-1; 9 positions agree with TRBD1. The CDR3 totals 14 residues. Trimming cost V 5 bases and J 7 bases; bases outside gene matches: 8. Per the germline V gene, CDR1 is SGHVS and CDR2 is FQNEAQ. The CDR3 loop is CASSKDRGVLEAFF. Written as DNA, the CDR3 is TGTGCCAGCAGCAAGGACAGGGGTGTTCTTGAAGCTTTCTTT. The entire variable domain, with the rest obtained from reference TRBV7-8 and TRBJ1-1, is as follows: GAGVSQSPRYKVAKRGQDVALRCDPISGHVSLFWYQQALGQGPEFLTYFQNEAQLDKSGLPSDRFFAERPEGSVSTLKIQRTQQEDSAVYLCASSKDRGVLEAFFGQGTRLTVV.

The genes are TRBV27 and TRBJ2-7, with TRBD1 identical over 8 bases. The CDR3 has 15 amino acids. Germline lookup yields CDR1 MNHEY and CDR2 SMNVEV (reference sequence). V shed 5 bases, J shed 7 bases, and the junction held 13 bases outside the gene matches. In DNA form, the CDR3 reads TGTGCCAGCAGTAAGTTAGCACAGGGGGTGGGTGAGCAGTACTTC. This codes for CASSKLAQGVGEQYF.

Regarding this clone: The junction departs from the called germline gene at one end, perhaps through a read error. This chain joins TRBV2 and TRBJ2-1; a weak D match, TRBD1 (7 bases). Germline V gene sequence: CDR1 SNHLY, CDR2 FYNNEI. The CDR3 runs to 13 residues. CDR3 sequence: CASNGGGYDEQFF. In DNA, the CDR3 is TGTGCCAGCAATGGAGGGGGCTACGATGAGCAGTTCTTC.

The chain couples TRBV11-2 to TRBJ2-1; no clear D. Trimming cost V 2 bases and J 7 bases, with 12 bases left between them. CDR3 length equals 14 residues. The V gene's germline CDR1 is SGHAT and CDR2 FQNNGV. CDR3 sequence reads: CASSLRRFLNEQFF. CDR3 nucleotides: TGTGCCAGCAGCTTAAGGCGGTTTTTGAATGAGCAGTTCTTC.

This chain joins TRBV5-4 and TRBJ2-5; the D gene is possibly TRBD1 (6 bases). The CDR3 extends over 14 amino acids. Germline V gene sequence: CDR1 SGHNT, CDR2 YYREEE (reference sequence). The V and J ends lost 3 bases and 1 base respectively, with 10 bases between them. The CDR3 coding sequence is TGTGCCAGCAGCTATACAGGGTCCCAAGAGACCCAGTACTTC. Translation: CASSYTGSQETQYF.

The V gene is TRBV7-6, the J gene TRBJ2-7; TRBD2 aligns across 9 bases. Germline V lookup: CDR1 SGHVS, CDR2 FNYEAQ. This CDR3 comprises 16 residues. The trim removed 2 bases at V and 0 bases at J, leaving 5 bases unmatched. Here the CDR3 DNA reads TGTGCCAGCAGCTTATCCGCGCGGGGGGGCTCCTACGAGCAGTACTTC. Encoded protein: CASSLSARGGSYEQYF.

This clone came up a few times. The J gene is TRBJ1-5, the V gene TRBV4-2; 9 bases line up with TRBD1. V was clipped by 5 bases and J by 2 bases; unmatched bases: 7. The CDR3 is 16 residues long. CDR1 LGHNA and CDR2 YNFKEQ come from the germline V gene. The CDR3 sequence: CASSERDRVGNQPQHF. DNA for the CDR3: TGTGCCAGCAGCGAGCGGGACAGGGTTGGCAATCAGCCCCAGCATTTT.

This clone occurred once. This sequence joins TRBV7-8 and TRBJ2-7, with D perhaps TRBD1 (8 bases). Trimming shortened V by 2 bases and J by 2 bases, and 13 bases separated the two germline ends. Germline V lookup: CDR1 SGHVS, CDR2 FQNEAQ. The CDR3 length is 15 residues. Written as DNA, the CDR3 is TGTGCCAGCAGCTTAACAGGGGGGGCCCCCTACGAGCAGTACTTC. It encodes CASSLTGGAPYEQYF. The full variable domain, rest sourced from reference TRBV7-8 and TRBJ2-7, is GAGVSQSPRYKVAKRGQDVALRCDPISGHVSLFWYQQALGQGPEFLTYFQNEAQLDKSGLPSDRFFAERPEGSVSTLKIQRTQQEDSAVYLCASSLTGGAPYEQYFGPGTRLTVT.

The V call is TRBV9, the J call TRBJ1-1; 9 bases match TRBD1. The trim removed 3 bases at V and 6 bases at J, leaving 6 bases unmatched. This CDR3 region has 14 residues. In germline, CDR1 is SGDLS, CDR2 YYNGEE. The CDR3 DNA is TGTGCCAGCAGCGCCGGACAGGGGTACGCTGAAGCTTTCTTT. This sequence encodes CASSAGQGYAEAFF. The full variable domain, completed using reference TRBV9 and TRBJ1-1, is DSGVTQTPKHLITATGQRVTLRCSPRSGDLSVYWYQQSLDQGLQFLIQYYNGEERAKGNILERFSAQQFPDLHSELNLSSLELGDSALYFCASSAGQGYAEAFFGQGTRLTVV.

This clone was seen once. The chain combines TRBV7-8 with TRBJ1-3; 8 nucleotides match TRBD1. This CDR3 spans 16 amino acids. Germline assignment: CDR1 SGHVS and CDR2 FQNEAQ. Trimming at V came to 4 bases and at J to 1 base, leaving 6 bases not matched to a gene. The CDR3 region has the DNA TGTGCCAGCAGCTCCCCGAGGACAGGGTCTGGAAACACCATATATTTT. This gives the protein CASSSPRTGSGNTIYF.